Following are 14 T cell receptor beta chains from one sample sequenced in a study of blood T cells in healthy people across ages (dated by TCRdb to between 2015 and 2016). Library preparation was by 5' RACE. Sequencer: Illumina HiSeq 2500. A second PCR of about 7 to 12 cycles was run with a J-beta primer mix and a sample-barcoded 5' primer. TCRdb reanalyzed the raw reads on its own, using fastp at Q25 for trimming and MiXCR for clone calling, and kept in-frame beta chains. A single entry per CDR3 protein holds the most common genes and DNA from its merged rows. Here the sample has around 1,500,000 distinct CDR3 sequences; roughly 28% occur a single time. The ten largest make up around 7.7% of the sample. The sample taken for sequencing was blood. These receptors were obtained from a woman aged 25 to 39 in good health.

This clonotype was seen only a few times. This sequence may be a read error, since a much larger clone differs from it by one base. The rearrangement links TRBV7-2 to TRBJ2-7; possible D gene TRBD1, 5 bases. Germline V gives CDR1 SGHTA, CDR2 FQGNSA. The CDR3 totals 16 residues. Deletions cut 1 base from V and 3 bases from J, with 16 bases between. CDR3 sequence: CASSLDRDSFRYEQYF. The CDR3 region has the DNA TGTGCCAGCAGCTTAGACCGAGACAGTTTCCGCTACGAGCAGTACTTC.

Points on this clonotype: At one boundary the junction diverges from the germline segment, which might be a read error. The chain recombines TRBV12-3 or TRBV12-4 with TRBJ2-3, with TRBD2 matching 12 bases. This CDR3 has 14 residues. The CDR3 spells CASRASGGADTEYF. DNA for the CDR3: TGTGCCAGCAGGGCTAGCGGGGGGGCAGATACGGAGTATTTT.

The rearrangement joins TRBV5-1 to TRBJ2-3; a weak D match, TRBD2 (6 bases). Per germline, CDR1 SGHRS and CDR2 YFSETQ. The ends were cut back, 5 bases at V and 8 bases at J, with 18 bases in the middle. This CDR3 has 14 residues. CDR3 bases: TGCGCCAGCAGTCCCCTTACGAACGGGGGTACGCAGTATTTT. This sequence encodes CASSPLTNGGTQYF.

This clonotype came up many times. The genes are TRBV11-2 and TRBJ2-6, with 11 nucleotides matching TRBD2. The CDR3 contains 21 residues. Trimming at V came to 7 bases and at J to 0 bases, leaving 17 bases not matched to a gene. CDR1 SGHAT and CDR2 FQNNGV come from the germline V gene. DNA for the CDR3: TGTGCCAGCATTCCGCGGGTAGCGGGGGGGATCCGGAGCTCTGGGGCCAACGTCCTGACTTTC. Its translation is CASIPRVAGGIRSSGANVLTF. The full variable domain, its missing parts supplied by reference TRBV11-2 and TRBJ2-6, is EAGVAQSPRYKIIEKRQSVAFWCNPISGHATLYWYQQILGQGPKLLIQFQNNGVVDDSQLPKDRFSAERLKGVDSTLKIQPAKLEDSAVYLCASIPRVAGGIRSSGANVLTFGAGSRLTVL.

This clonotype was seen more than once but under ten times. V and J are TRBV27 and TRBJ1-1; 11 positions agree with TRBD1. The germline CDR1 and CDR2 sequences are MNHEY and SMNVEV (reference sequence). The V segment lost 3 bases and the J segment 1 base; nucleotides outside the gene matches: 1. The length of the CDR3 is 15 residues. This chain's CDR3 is CASSFGTGGNTEAFF. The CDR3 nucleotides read TGTGCCAGCAGTTTCGGGACAGGGGGGAACACTGAAGCTTTCTTT.

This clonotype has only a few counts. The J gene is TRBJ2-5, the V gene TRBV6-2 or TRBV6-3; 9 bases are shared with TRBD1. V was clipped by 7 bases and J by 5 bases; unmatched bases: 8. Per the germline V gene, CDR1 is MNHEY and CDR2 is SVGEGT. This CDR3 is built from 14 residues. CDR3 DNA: TGTGCCAGCACCGGGACAGGGCGGTGGGAGACCCAGTACTTC. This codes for CASTGTGRWETQYF.

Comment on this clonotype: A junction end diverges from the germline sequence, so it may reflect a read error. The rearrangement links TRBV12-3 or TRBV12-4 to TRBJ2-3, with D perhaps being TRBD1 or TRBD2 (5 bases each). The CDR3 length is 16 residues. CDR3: CASSLSWRVGADMQYF. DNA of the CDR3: TGTGCCAGCAGTTTGTCGTGGAGAGTCGGGGCAGATATGCAGTATTTT.

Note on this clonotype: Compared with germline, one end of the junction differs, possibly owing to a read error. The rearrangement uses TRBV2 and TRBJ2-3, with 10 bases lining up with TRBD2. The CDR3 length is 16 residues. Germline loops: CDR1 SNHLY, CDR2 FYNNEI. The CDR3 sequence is CSSSRTSGVTTDTQYF. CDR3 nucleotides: TGTTCCAGCAGCCGAACTAGCGGGGTTACCACAGATACGCAGTATTTT. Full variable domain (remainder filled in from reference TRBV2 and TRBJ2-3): EPEVTQTPSHQVTQMGQEVILRCVPISNHLYFYWYRQILGQKVEFLVSFYNNEISEKSEIFDDQFSVERPDGSNFTLKIRSTKLEDSAMYFCSSSRTSGVTTDTQYFGPGTRLTVL.

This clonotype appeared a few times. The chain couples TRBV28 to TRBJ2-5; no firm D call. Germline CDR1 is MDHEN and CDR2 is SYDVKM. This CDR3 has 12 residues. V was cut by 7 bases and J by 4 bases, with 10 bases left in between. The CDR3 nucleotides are TGTGCCAGCACGAGTCAAGTAGAGACCCAGTACTTC. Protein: CASTSQVETQYF.

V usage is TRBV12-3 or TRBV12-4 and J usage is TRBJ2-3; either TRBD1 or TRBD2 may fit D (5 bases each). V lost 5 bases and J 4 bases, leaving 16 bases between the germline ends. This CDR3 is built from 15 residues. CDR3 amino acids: CASSPRLGVADTQYF. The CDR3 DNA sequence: TGTGCCAGCAGTCCTCGACTGGGGGTCGCAGATACGCAGTATTTT.

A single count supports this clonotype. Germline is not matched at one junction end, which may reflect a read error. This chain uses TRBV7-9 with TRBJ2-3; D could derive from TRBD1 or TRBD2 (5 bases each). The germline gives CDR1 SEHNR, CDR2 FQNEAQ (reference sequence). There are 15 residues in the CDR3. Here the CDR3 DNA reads TGTGCCTGCAGCTCCCGGGACCTAGATGCAAATACGCAGTATTTT. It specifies CACSSRDLDANTQYF.

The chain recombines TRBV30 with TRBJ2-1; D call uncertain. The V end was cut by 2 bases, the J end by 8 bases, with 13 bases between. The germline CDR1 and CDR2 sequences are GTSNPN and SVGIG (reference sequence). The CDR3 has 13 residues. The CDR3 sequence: CAWSRIGSDEQFF. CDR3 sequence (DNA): TGTGCCTGGAGTCGAATCGGTTCGGATGAGCAGTTCTTC.

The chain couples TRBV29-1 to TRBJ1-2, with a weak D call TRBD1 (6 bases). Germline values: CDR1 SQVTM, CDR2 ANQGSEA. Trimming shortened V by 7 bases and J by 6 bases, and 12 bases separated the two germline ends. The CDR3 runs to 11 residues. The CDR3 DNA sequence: TGCAGCGCCGCAGGGGTCGATGGCTACACCTTC. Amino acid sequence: CSAAGVDGYTF.

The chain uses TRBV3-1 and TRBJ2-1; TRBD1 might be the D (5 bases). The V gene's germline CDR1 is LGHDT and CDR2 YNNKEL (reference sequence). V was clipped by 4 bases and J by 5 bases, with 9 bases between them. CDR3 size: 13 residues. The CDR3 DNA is TGTGCCAGCAGCCCCGGACACAACAATGAGCAGTTCTTC. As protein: CASSPGHNNEQFF.